The clone carrying this TCR beta chain was recorded many times. CDR1 is SQVTM, CDR2 ANQGSEA, per germline. V was clipped by 7 bases and J by 0 bases, with 18 bases between them. The CDR3 has 15 amino acids. From approximately 450 ng total RNA, TCR beta cDNA was generated with a primer in the constant region. Generation of the TCR beta libraries relied on three nested multiplex PCR rounds using slightly modified ARM-PCR. TRBV1-TRBV30 forward and Cbeta reverse primers drove the first two approximately 11-cycle rounds. TCRdb re-called the multiplex PCR reads with MiXCR, one entry per CDR3 protein. This sample has over 40,000 distinct CDR3 sequences; over 75% occur once, and the top ten carry roughly 24%. The data belong to a study of tumor-infiltrating lymphocytes in primary liver carcinoma. Extraction of RNA together with DNA used about 17-30 mg of unsorted bulk tissue.

Sequencing was carried out using liver tumor tissue from sampling region 5. Subset reported: tumor region T5, tumor centre. The chain employs TRBV29-1 and TRBJ1-1, with TRBD1 as a possible D gene (5 bases). The receptor was derived from a man between 35 and 55 years old with primary liver carcinoma and hepatitis B virus infection. The CDR3 DNA is TGCAGCGGTGCCTCAGGGTGGGGCATGAACACTGAAGCTTTCTTT. It specifies CSGASGWGMNTEAFF. Full variable domain (missing parts from reference TRBV29-1 and TRBJ1-1): SAVISQKPSRDICQRGTSLTIQCQVDSQVTMMFWYRQQPGQSLTLIATANQGSEATYESGFVIDKFPISRPNLTFSTLTVSNMSPEDSSIYLCSGASGWGMNTEAFFGQGTRLTVV.